A selection of T cell receptor beta chains follows, all from one sample in a study of tumor-infiltrating lymphocytes in primary liver carcinoma. TCRdb reanalysed the multiplex PCR reads using MiXCR and keeps one entry per CDR3 protein. The sample contains about 330,000 distinct CDR3 sequences, roughly 61% of which appear only once. Material: peripheral blood. The receptors come from a man aged 35 to 55 with primary liver carcinoma and hepatitis B virus infection. The CDR3 runs from the conserved cysteine through the conserved F or W. Each record gives: clone size, V gene, J gene, D gene, CDR3 protein, CDR3 DNA. A D gene is named only where the DNA matches it firmly. Clone size is shown for a subset of rows, as once, few, many or a class of expanded clone.

clone_size: .; v_call: TRBV24-1; j_call: TRBJ2-2; d_call: .; cdr3_aa: CATSAPAGARTGELFF; cdr3_nt: TGTGCCACCAGTGCCCCGGCGGGGGCGCGAACCGGGGAGCTGTTTTTT
clone_size: .; v_call: TRBV5-5; j_call: TRBJ2-5; d_call: TRBD2; cdr3_aa: CASSLSLAETQHF; cdr3_nt: TGTGCCAGCAGCTTGAGTCTAGCGGAGACCCAGCACTTC
clone_size: .; v_call: TRBV28; j_call: TRBJ1-1; d_call: .; cdr3_aa: CASTYGGGNTEAFF; cdr3_nt: TGTGCCAGCACCTACGGAGGGGGAAACACTGAAGCTTTCTTT
clone_size: .; v_call: TRBV11-2; j_call: TRBJ2-7; d_call: .; cdr3_aa: CASRAETRAYEQYF; cdr3_nt: TGTGCCAGCAGAGCCGAGACTAGGGCCTACGAGCAGTACTTC
clone_size: .; v_call: TRBV30; j_call: TRBJ2-2; d_call: .; cdr3_aa: CAWSDTDTGELFF; cdr3_nt: TGTGCCTGGAGCGATACGGACACCGGGGAGCTGTTTTTT
clone_size: .; v_call: TRBV13; j_call: TRBJ2-7; d_call: TRBD2; cdr3_aa: CASRSSGRAYEQYF; cdr3_nt: TGTGCCAGCAGATCTAGCGGGAGAGCCTACGAGCAGTACTTC
clone_size: many; v_call: TRBV6-1; j_call: TRBJ2-5; d_call: .; cdr3_aa: CASSEISEYQETQYF; cdr3_nt: TGTGCCAGCAGTGAAATCTCAGAGTACCAAGAGACCCAGTACTTC
clone_size: many; v_call: TRBV4-3; j_call: TRBJ2-7; d_call: .; cdr3_aa: CASSPLGLPREYF; cdr3_nt: TGCGCCAGCAGCCCACTTGGGCTCCCGAGGGAGTACTTC
clone_size: many; v_call: TRBV4-3; j_call: TRBJ2-3; d_call: .; cdr3_aa: CASSPQAGATYYTQYF; cdr3_nt: TGCGCCAGCAGCCCCCAAGCGGGCGCGACATATTATACGCAGTATTTT
clone_size: once; v_call: TRBV11-2; j_call: TRBJ2-1; d_call: .; cdr3_aa: CASSLNYYEQFF; cdr3_nt: TGTGCCAGCAGCTTAAACTACTATGAGCAGTTCTTC
clone_size: .; v_call: TRBV10-3; j_call: TRBJ1-5; d_call: .; cdr3_aa: CAISSTGNQLQHF; cdr3_nt: TGTGCCATCAGCTCAACGGGCAATCAGCTCCAGCATTTT
clone_size: .; v_call: TRBV11-2; j_call: TRBJ2-3; d_call: .; cdr3_aa: CVSDSGTDTQYF; cdr3_nt: TGTGTCAGCGATTCTGGGACAGATACGCAGTATTTT
clone_size: .; v_call: TRBV19; j_call: TRBJ1-5; d_call: .; cdr3_aa: CARQPGPQMGLSNQPQHF; cdr3_nt: TGTGCCAGGCAACCGGGACCTCAAATGGGGCTTAGCAATCAGCCCCAGCATTTT
clone_size: .; v_call: TRBV11-2; j_call: TRBJ1-2; d_call: .; cdr3_aa: CASSLGADYGCTF; cdr3_nt: TGTGCCAGCAGCTTAGGAGCTGACTATGGCTGCACGTTC
clone_size: once; v_call: TRBV11-2; j_call: TRBJ2-7; d_call: .; cdr3_aa: CASSLGPTIYEQYF; cdr3_nt: TGTGCCAGCAGCTTAGGTCCCACAATCTACGAACAGTACTTC
clone_size: .; v_call: TRBV11-2; j_call: TRBJ2-7; d_call: .; cdr3_aa: CASSLDLIDSYGQYF; cdr3_nt: TGTGCCAGCAGCTTAGATCTTATCGACTCCTATGGGCAGTACTTC
clone_size: few; v_call: TRBV4-1; j_call: TRBJ2-7; d_call: TRBD1; cdr3_aa: CASSRGQGAIYEQYF; cdr3_nt: TGCGCCAGCAGCCGCGGACAGGGGGCTATCTACGAGCAGTACTTC
clone_size: many; v_call: TRBV6-2/TRBV6-3; j_call: TRBJ1-1; d_call: .; cdr3_aa: CASGPHRLMNTEAFF; cdr3_nt: TGTGCCAGCGGGCCCCACAGGCTCATGAACACTGAAGCTTTCTTT
clone_size: many; v_call: TRBV6-1; j_call: TRBJ2-3; d_call: .; cdr3_aa: CASSERSRTDTQYF; cdr3_nt: TGTGCCAGCAGTGAAAGATCCCGTACAGATACGCAGTATTTT
clone_size: .; v_call: TRBV29-1; j_call: TRBJ2-7; d_call: .; cdr3_aa: CSVERGVGEQYF; cdr3_nt: TGCAGCGTTGAAAGAGGAGTTGGCGAGCAGTACTTC
clone_size: .; v_call: TRBV6-6; j_call: TRBJ2-5; d_call: TRBD1; cdr3_aa: CASSSPQGATQYF; cdr3_nt: TGTGCCAGCAGTTCCCCCCAGGGGGCCACCCAGTACTTC
clone_size: .; v_call: TRBV11-2; j_call: TRBJ2-3; d_call: .; cdr3_aa: CASSLFGFGKDTQYF; cdr3_nt: TGCGCCAGCAGCTTGTTTGGTTTTGGAAAAGATACGCAGTATTTT
clone_size: .; v_call: TRBV11-2; j_call: TRBJ1-1; d_call: .; cdr3_aa: CVSGQSTEAFF; cdr3_nt: TGTGTCAGCGGCCAGTCCACTGAAGCTTTCTTT
clone_size: once; v_call: TRBV6-5; j_call: TRBJ2-7; d_call: TRBD1; cdr3_aa: CASSYVRQGTYERYF; cdr3_nt: TGTGCCAGCAGTTACGTGAGACAGGGCACCTATGAGCGGTACTTC
clone_size: many; v_call: TRBV29-1; j_call: TRBJ2-7; d_call: TRBD1; cdr3_aa: CSVEGAGGDEQYF; cdr3_nt: TGCAGCGTTGAGGGGGCAGGGGGAGACGAGCAGTACTTC
clone_size: many; v_call: TRBV6-2/TRBV6-3; j_call: TRBJ1-5; d_call: TRBD1; cdr3_aa: CASRTGQSQPQHF; cdr3_nt: TGTGCCAGCAGGACAGGGCAGAGTCAGCCCCAGCATTTT
clone_size: .; v_call: TRBV11-3; j_call: TRBJ2-7; d_call: TRBD1; cdr3_aa: CARNIEVYGRGQTAYEQYF; cdr3_nt: TGTGCCAGAAACATAGAGGTGTATGGTAGGGGACAGACAGCCTACGAGCAGTACTTC
clone_size: .; v_call: TRBV5-1; j_call: TRBJ2-7; d_call: .; cdr3_aa: CASSLWDGTYEQYF; cdr3_nt: TGCGCCAGCAGCTTGTGGGACGGTACCTACGAGCAGTACTTC
clone_size: .; v_call: TRBV16; j_call: TRBJ1-6; d_call: .; cdr3_aa: CASSQSSSYNSPLHF; cdr3_nt: TGTGCCAGCAGCCAGTCCAGCTCCTATAATTCACCCCTCCACTTT
clone_size: many; v_call: TRBV4-2; j_call: TRBJ1-1; d_call: .; cdr3_aa: CASSQGPVNLLEAFF; cdr3_nt: TGTGCCAGCAGCCAAGGCCCGGTAAATCTCTTAGAAGCTTTCTTT
clone_size: .; v_call: TRBV6-6; j_call: TRBJ2-1; d_call: TRBD2; cdr3_aa: CASSKPYSGGGDEQFF; cdr3_nt: TGTGCCAGCAGCAAACCCTATAGCGGGGGCGGGGATGAGCAGTTCTTC
clone_size: .; v_call: TRBV29-1; j_call: TRBJ1-1; d_call: .; cdr3_aa: CSVLDTETFF; cdr3_nt: TGCAGCGTACTTGACACTGAAACTTTCTTT
clone_size: .; v_call: TRBV14; j_call: TRBJ2-1; d_call: .; cdr3_aa: CASSQLGGSVLRSYNEQLF; cdr3_nt: TGTGCCAGCAGCCAATTAGGGGGGAGCGTCCTAAGAAGCTACAATGAGCAGCTCTTC
clone_size: .; v_call: TRBV11-2; j_call: TRBJ2-1; d_call: .; cdr3_aa: CASNHGTEYNEQFF; cdr3_nt: TGTGCCAGCAACCACGGGACGGAGTACAATGAGCAGTTCTTC
clone_size: few; v_call: TRBV5-4; j_call: TRBJ1-2; d_call: .; cdr3_aa: CASSLGSGGDYGYTF; cdr3_nt: TGTGCCAGCAGCTTGGGTTCCGGGGGCGACTATGGCTACACCTTC
clone_size: .; v_call: TRBV20-1; j_call: TRBJ2-5; d_call: .; cdr3_aa: CSARGAAGKTQYF; cdr3_nt: TGCAGTGCTAGGGGGGCAGCAGGAAAGACCCAGTACTTC
clone_size: .; v_call: TRBV11-2; j_call: TRBJ1-5; d_call: .; cdr3_aa: CASGPGVGRARQPQNF; cdr3_nt: TGTGCCAGCGGCCCGGGGGTGGGCAGGGCACGGCAGCCCCAGAATTTT
clone_size: .; v_call: TRBV30; j_call: TRBJ1-1; d_call: TRBD1; cdr3_aa: CAWSRLPGQGMYTEAFF; cdr3_nt: TGTGCCTGGAGTAGGCTCCCGGGACAGGGGATGTACACTGAAGCTTTCTTT
clone_size: .; v_call: TRBV6-5; j_call: TRBJ2-1; d_call: .; cdr3_aa: CASSDRGGNEQFF; cdr3_nt: TGTGCCAGCAGTGATAGAGGCGGCAATGAGCAGTTCTTC
clone_size: many; v_call: TRBV4-1; j_call: TRBJ2-1; d_call: .; cdr3_aa: CASSQDWTQYNEQFF; cdr3_nt: TGCGCCAGCAGCCAAGATTGGACACAGTACAATGAGCAGTTCTTC
clone_size: .; v_call: TRBV10-2; j_call: TRBJ1-6; d_call: .; cdr3_aa: CASKNGTNSPLHF; cdr3_nt: TGCGCCAGCAAGAACGGCACGAATTCACCCCTCCACTTT